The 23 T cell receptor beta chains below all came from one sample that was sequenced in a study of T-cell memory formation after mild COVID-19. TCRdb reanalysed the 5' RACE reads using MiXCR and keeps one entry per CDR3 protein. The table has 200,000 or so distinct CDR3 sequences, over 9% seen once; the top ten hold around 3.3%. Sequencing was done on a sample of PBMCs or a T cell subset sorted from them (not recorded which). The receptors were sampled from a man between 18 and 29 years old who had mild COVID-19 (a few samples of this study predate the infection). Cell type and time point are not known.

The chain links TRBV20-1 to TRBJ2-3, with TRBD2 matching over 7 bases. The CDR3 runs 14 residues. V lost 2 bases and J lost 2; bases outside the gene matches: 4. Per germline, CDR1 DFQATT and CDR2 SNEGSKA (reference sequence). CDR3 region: CSARKRGYTDTQYF. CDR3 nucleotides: TGCAGTGCTAGAAAGCGGGGCTACACAGATACGCAGTATTTT.

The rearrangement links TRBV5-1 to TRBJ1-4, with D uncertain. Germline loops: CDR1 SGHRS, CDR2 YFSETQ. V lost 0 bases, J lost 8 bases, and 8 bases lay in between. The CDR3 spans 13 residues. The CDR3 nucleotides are TGCGCCAGCAGCTTGGACGGACTAGAAAAACTGTTTTTT. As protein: CASSLDGLEKLFF.

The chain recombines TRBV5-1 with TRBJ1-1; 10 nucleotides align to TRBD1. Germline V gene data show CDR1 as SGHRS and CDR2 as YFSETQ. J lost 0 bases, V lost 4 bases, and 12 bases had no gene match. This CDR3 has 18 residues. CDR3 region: CASSRNPGQGPLNTEAFF. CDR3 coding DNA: TGCGCCAGCAGCAGAAACCCGGGACAGGGGCCGCTGAACACTGAAGCTTTCTTT.

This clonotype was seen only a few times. For the CDR3, the DNA is TGTGCCAGCAGTGAAGCACTTCGGACAGGGCACGAGCAGTACGTC. It is translated as CASSEALRTGHEQYV. J is TRBJ2-7 and V is TRBV2, with TRBD1 matching 8 bases. The CDR3 totals 15 residues. The germline V gene has CDR1 SNHLY and CDR2 FYNNEI. V lost 0 bases, J lost 5 bases, and 6 bases stayed unmatched.

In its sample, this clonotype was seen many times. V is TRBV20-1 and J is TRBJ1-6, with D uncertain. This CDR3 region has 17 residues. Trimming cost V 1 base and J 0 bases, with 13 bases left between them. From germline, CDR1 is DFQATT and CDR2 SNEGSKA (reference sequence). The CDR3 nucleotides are TGCAGTGCTAGAGCCCACCACCAGAACTCCTATAATTCACCCCTCCACTTT. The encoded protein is CSARAHHQNSYNSPLHF.

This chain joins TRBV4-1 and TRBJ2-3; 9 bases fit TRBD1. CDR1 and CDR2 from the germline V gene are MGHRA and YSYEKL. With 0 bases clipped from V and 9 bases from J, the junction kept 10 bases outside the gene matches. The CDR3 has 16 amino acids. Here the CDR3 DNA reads TGCGCCAGCAGCCAAGACGGAGGGACAGGGACCGGGACGCAGTATTTT. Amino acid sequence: CASSQDGGTGTGTQYF.

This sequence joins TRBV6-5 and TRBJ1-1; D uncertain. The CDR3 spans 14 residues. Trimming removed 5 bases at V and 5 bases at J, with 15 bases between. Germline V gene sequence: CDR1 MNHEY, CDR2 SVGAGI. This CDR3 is CASSNPDLDTEAFF. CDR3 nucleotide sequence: TGTGCCAGCAGTAATCCCGACCTGGATACTGAAGCTTTCTTT.

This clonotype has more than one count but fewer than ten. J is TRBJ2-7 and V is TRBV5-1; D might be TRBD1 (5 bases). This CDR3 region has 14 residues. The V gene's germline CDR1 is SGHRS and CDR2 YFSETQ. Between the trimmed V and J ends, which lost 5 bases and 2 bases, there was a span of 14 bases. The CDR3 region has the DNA TGCGCCAGCAGAAAGGGGCAGGTCGCCTACGAGCAGTACTTC. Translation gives CASRKGQVAYEQYF.

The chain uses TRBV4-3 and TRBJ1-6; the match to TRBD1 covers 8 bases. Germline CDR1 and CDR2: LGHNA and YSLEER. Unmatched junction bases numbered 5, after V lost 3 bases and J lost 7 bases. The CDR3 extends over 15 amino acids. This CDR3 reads CASSQDRVWNSPLHF. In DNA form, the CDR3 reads TGCGCCAGCAGCCAGGACAGGGTTTGGAATTCACCCCTCCACTTT.

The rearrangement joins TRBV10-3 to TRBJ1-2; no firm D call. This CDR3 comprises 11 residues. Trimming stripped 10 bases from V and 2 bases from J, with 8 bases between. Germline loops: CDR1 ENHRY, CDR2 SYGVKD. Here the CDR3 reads CATSTNYGYTF. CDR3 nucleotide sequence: TGTGCCACCTCAACCAACTATGGCTACACCTTC.

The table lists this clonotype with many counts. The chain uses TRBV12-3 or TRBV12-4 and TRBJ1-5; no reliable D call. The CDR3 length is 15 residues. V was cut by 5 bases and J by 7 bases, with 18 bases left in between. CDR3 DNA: TGTGCCAGCAGTCGTCGTGGCGGGAGGCCCCAGCCCCAGCATTTT. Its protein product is CASSRRGGRPQPQHF.

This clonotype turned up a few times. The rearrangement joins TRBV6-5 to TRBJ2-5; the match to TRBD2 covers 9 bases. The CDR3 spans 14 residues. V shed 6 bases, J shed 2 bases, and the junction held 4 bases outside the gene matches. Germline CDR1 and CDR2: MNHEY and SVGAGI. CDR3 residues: CASSRLAAQETQYF. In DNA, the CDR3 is TGTGCCAGCAGCAGACTAGCGGCACAAGAGACCCAGTACTTC.

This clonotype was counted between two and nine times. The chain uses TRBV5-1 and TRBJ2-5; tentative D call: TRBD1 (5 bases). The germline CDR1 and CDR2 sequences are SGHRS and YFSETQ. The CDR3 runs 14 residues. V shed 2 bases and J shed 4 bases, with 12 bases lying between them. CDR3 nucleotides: TGCGCCAGCAGCTTCCAGGGCCCCCTAGAGACCCAGTACTTC. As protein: CASSFQGPLETQYF. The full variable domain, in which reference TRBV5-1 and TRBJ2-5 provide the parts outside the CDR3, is KAGVTQTPRYLIKTRGQQVTLSCSPISGHRSVSWYQQTPGQGLQFLFEYFSETQRNKGNFPGRFSGRQFSNSRSEMNVSTLELGDSALYLCASSFQGPLETQYFGPGTRLLVL.

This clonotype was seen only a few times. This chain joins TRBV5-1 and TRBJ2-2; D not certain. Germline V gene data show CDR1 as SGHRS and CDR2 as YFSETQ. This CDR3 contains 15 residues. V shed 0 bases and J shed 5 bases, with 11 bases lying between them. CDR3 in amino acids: CASSLVSGDTGELFF. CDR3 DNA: TGCGCCAGCAGCTTGGTATCAGGAGATACCGGGGAGCTGTTTTTT.

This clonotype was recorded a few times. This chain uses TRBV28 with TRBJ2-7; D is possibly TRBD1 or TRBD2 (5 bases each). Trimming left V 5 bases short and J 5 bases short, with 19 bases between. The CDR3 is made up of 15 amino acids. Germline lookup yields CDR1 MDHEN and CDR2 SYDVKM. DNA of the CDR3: TGTGCCAGCAGTGTCACCGGGACCCCCCCCAACGAGCAGTACGTC. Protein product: CASSVTGTPPNEQYV.

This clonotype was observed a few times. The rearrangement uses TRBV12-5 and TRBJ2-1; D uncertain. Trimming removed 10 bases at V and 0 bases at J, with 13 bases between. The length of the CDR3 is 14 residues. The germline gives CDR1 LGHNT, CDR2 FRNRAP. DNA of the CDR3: TGTGCTAACGGCAGGCACTCCTCCTACAATGAGCAGTTCTTC. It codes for CANGRHSSYNEQFF.

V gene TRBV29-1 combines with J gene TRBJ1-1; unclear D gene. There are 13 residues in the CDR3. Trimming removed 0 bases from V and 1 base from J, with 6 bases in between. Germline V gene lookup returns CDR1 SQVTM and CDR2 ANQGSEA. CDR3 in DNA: TGCAGCGTTGAAGAGCCAGAGAACACTGAAGCTTTCTTT. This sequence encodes CSVEEPENTEAFF.

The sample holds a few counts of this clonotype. For the CDR3, the DNA is TGCAGTGCTAGAGATGGTGCAGGGGGCTATGGCTACACCTTC. It codes for CSARDGAGGYGYTF. This chain links TRBV20-1 with TRBJ1-2; 7 bases are shared with TRBD1. There are 14 residues in the CDR3. The V gene end was trimmed by 0 bases and the J gene end by 4 bases; junction bases not matched to a gene: 5. Germline CDR1 reads DFQATT; CDR2 reads SNEGSKA (reference sequence).

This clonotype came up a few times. CDR3 in amino acids: CASSPTKGGRLNTEAFF. Written as DNA, the CDR3 is TGTGCCAGCAGCCCCACCAAGGGGGGACGGCTGAACACTGAAGCTTTCTTT. The rearrangement links TRBV3-1 to TRBJ1-1, with TRBD1 as a possible D gene (6 bases). Trimming removed 4 bases at V and 0 bases at J, with 18 bases between. Germline assignment: CDR1 LGHDT and CDR2 YNNKEL (reference sequence). The CDR3 totals 17 residues.

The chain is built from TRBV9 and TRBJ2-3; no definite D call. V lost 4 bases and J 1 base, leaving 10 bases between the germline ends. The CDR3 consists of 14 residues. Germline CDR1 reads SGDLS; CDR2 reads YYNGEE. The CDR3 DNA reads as TGTGCCAGCAGCCCCCCGTGGCGCACAGATACGCAGTATTTT. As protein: CASSPPWRTDTQYF.

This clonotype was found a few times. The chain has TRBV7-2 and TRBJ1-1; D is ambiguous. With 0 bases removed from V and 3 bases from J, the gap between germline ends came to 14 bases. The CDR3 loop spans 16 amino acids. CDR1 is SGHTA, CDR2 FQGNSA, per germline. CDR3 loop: CASSLATAFGDTEAFF. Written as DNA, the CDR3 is TGTGCCAGCAGCTTAGCCACAGCATTCGGTGACACTGAAGCTTTCTTT.

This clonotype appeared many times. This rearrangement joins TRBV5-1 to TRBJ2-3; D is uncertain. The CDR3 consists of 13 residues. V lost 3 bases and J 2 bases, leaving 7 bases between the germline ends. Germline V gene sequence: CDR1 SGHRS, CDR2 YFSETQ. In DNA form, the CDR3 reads TGCGCCAGCAGCTCCCCTACCACAGATACGCAGTATTTT. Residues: CASSSPTTDTQYF.

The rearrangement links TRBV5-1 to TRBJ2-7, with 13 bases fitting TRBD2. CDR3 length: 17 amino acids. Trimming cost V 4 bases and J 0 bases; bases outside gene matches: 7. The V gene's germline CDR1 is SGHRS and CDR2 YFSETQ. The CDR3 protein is CASSPRTSGGPSYEQYF. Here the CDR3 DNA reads TGCGCCAGCAGCCCGAGGACTAGCGGGGGCCCCTCCTACGAGCAGTACTTC.